This T cell receptor beta chain came from a study of control samples from healthy donors and cancer patients. The repertoire was sequenced with immunoSEQ multiplex PCR; TCRdb's copy has only in-frame clones and lacks some. The sample contains about 170,000 clones, roughly 94% of which appear only once. This TCR was sampled from a woman in her late teens or twenties in good health. Sequences were obtained from blood.

CDR3 sequence (DNA): TGTGCCAGCAGTTACTCCGAGACAGGGCCAAATTCACCCCTCCACTTT. Amino acid sequence: CASSYSETGPNSPLHF. The chain is built from TRBV6-5 and TRBJ1-6, with 7 bases fitting TRBD1. CDR3 size: 16 residues. V shed 0 bases, J shed 7 bases, and the junction held 6 bases outside the gene matches. Germline-derived CDR1 and CDR2 are MNHEY and SVGAGI.